What follows are 29 T cell receptor beta chains derived from one specimen sequenced in a study of blood T cells in healthy people across ages. For the second PCR, which ran for 7 to 11 cycles, a sample-barcoded 5' primer and a J-beta primer mix were used. Via MiXCR, TCRdb re-called the 5' RACE reads, giving one row per CDR3 protein. Here the sample spans about 1.5 million distinct CDR3 sequences, about 43% being singletons. Sequencing used blood. Receptors originate from a woman between 18 and 29 years old in good health.

The chain has TRBV5-1 and TRBJ1-3; D is uncertain. Per germline, CDR1 SGHRS and CDR2 YFSETQ. The CDR3 length is 12 residues. Trimming stripped 4 bases from V and 5 bases from J, with 7 bases between. CDR3 sequence: CASSLDRNTIYF. The DNA of the CDR3 is TGCGCCAGCAGCCTGGACCGAAACACCATATATTTT.

This clonotype was counted between two and nine times. The chain is built from TRBV9 and TRBJ2-1; TRBD2 agrees at 7 bases. CDR1 and CDR2 (germline): SGDLS, YYNGEE. V was clipped by 0 bases and J by 5 bases; unmatched bases: 8. The CDR3 is 16 amino acids. Here the CDR3 reads CASSVEGGGPNNEQFF. Here the CDR3 DNA reads TGTGCCAGCAGCGTAGAAGGCGGGGGTCCCAACAATGAGCAGTTCTTC.

The gene calls are TRBV14 and TRBJ2-4; maybe TRBD1 (5 bases). The DNA end lines up better with TRBJ2-7; the J call may be wrong. This CDR3 is built from 15 residues. CDR1 is SGHDN, CDR2 FVKESK, per germline. The CDR3 sequence is CASRLRGSLSYEQYF. CDR3 DNA: TGTGCCAGCAGGCTTAGGGGTTCCCTCTCCTACGAGCAGTACTTC.

The V call is TRBV20-1, the J call TRBJ2-1; 11 bases are shared with TRBD2. CDR3 size: 16 residues. J lost 1 base, V lost 5 bases, and 7 bases had no gene match. Germline values: CDR1 DFQATT, CDR2 SNEGSKA (reference sequence). In DNA, the CDR3 is TGCAGTGCTCCATCGACTAGCGGGGTGTCCTACAATGAGCAGTTCTTC. Amino acid sequence: CSAPSTSGVSYNEQFF.

This clonotype turned up a few times. The J gene is TRBJ1-4, the V gene TRBV6-2 or TRBV6-3; a possible D gene is TRBD1 (5 bases). V was clipped by 6 bases and J by 0 bases, with 20 bases between them. In germline, CDR1 is MNHEY, CDR2 SVGEGT. This CDR3 contains 18 residues. The CDR3 sequence is CASRPGDLTFSTNEKLFF. CDR3 in DNA: TGTGCCAGCAGGCCCGGGGACCTCACCTTCTCAACTAATGAAAAACTGTTTTTT.

The CDR3: CASSSWSNAGQETQYF. CDR3 coding DNA: TGTGCCAGCAGTTCTTGGTCCAATGCGGGACAAGAGACCCAGTACTTC. The V gene is TRBV6-1, the J gene TRBJ2-5; tentative D call: TRBD2 (6 bases). CDR1 and CDR2 (germline): MNHNS, SASEGT. Deletions cut 5 bases from V and 2 bases from J, with 18 bases between. The CDR3 covers 16 residues.

The chain links TRBV5-4 to TRBJ2-2; 12 bases map to TRBD1. CDR1 and CDR2 from the germline V gene are SGHNT and YYREEE (reference sequence). The CDR3 runs to 17 residues. With V trimmed by 3 bases and J by 6 bases, 9 bases remained unmatched. CDR3 DNA: TGTGCCAGCAGCTCAGCGGGACAGGGGGCGTCGGCCGGGGAGCTGTTTTTT. As protein: CASSSAGQGASAGELFF.

This clonotype came up once. The J gene is TRBJ1-4, the V gene TRBV3-1, with TRBD1 matching over 7 bases. The CDR3 extends over 16 amino acids. The germline V gene encodes CDR1 LGHDT and CDR2 YNNKEL (reference sequence). Trimming at V came to 0 bases and at J to 8 bases, leaving 9 bases not matched to a gene. CDR3 sequence reads: CASSQDRTGWREKLFF. The CDR3 DNA reads TGTGCCAGCAGCCAAGACCGGACAGGCTGGCGCGAAAAACTGTTTTTT.

This chain links TRBV6-6 with TRBJ2-1, with no clear D. V lost 6 bases to trimming and J lost 8 bases, with 8 bases between them. CDR1 is MNHNY and CDR2 is SVGAGI in the germline V gene (reference sequence). The CDR3 consists of 11 residues. The DNA for the CDR3 is TGTGCCAGCAGGGGGTCCCATGAGCAGTTCTTC. This encodes CASRGSHEQFF.

This chain uses TRBV7-2 with TRBJ2-3, with TRBD2 as a possible D gene (6 bases). The CDR3 covers 14 residues. Germline lookup yields CDR1 SGHTA and CDR2 FQGNSA. V shed 2 bases and J shed 4 bases, with 10 bases lying between them. The CDR3 here is CASSLTGVPDTQYF. Here the CDR3 DNA reads TGTGCCAGCAGCTTAACGGGAGTCCCAGATACGCAGTATTTT.

The CDR3 DNA reads TGTGCCAGCAGCGCGACAGGAGGTAAAAACATTCAGTACTTC. Its translation: CASSATGGKNIQYF. This chain uses TRBV12-3 or TRBV12-4 with TRBJ2-4, with TRBD1 as a possible D gene (6 bases). Trimming removed 6 bases at V and 4 bases at J, with 13 bases between. The CDR3 is 14 residues long.

This chain joins TRBV27 and TRBJ1-1, with TRBD1 as a possible D gene (5 bases). Looked up from germline, CDR1 is MNHEY and CDR2 is SMNVEV (reference sequence). V lost 5 bases and J lost 1, with 14 bases in between. CDR3 size: 15 residues. CDR3: CASSLEQVGNTEAFF. CDR3 bases: TGTGCCAGCAGTCTTGAACAGGTGGGGAACACTGAAGCTTTCTTT.

The chain recombines TRBV4-1 with TRBJ2-1; TRBD1 matches at 10 bases. The closer fit of TRBJ2-7 to the DNA end suggests the J call may be wrong. The CDR3 contains 17 residues. The germline CDR1 and CDR2 sequences are MGHRA and YSYEKL. This CDR3 reads CASSQVAGTGVGNEQYF. The CDR3 nucleotides are TGCGCCAGCAGCCAAGTTGCGGGGACAGGGGTGGGCAATGAGCAGTACTTC.

This clonotype was counted at least ten times. The J gene is TRBJ1-2, the V gene TRBV25-1; D uncertain. With 6 bases removed from V and 0 bases from J, the gap between germline ends came to 5 bases. CDR3 length equals 12 residues. Germline V gene data show CDR1 as MGHDK and CDR2 as SYGVNS. Here the CDR3 DNA reads TGTGCCAGCAGGGAAGCTAACTATGGCTACACCTTC. The encoded protein is CASREANYGYTF.

This clonotype appeared a few times. The junction departs from germline at one end; a sequencing error may be responsible. The V and J genes are TRBV30 and TRBJ2-5, with D perhaps assigned TRBD1 or TRBD2 (5 bases each). This CDR3 has 11 amino acids. Germline CDR1 reads GTSNPN; CDR2 reads SVGIG (reference sequence). The DNA for the CDR3 is TGTGCCGGGAGTGTTGGGACGTTCGGGTACTTC. This translates into CAGSVGTFGYF.

The V call is TRBV6-6, the J call TRBJ1-5; D not certain. Germline CDR1 MNHNY, CDR2 SVGAGI (reference sequence). Trimming shortened V by 5 bases and J by 0 bases, and 14 bases separated the two germline ends. The CDR3 extends over 16 amino acids. The CDR3 here is CASSPDSAYSNQPQHF. CDR3 coding DNA: TGTGCCAGCAGTCCGGATTCGGCGTATAGCAATCAGCCCCAGCATTTT.

The V gene is TRBV12-3 or TRBV12-4, the J gene TRBJ2-2; no clear D gene. This CDR3 contains 12 residues. V dropped 8 bases and J dropped 4 bases, with 8 bases sitting between them. CDR3 in DNA: TGTGCCAGCGCCACTGGCACCGGGGAGCTGTTTTTT. Its protein is CASATGTGELFF.

CDR3 loop: CASSLVPQGVNEQFF. Here the CDR3 DNA reads TGCGCCAGCAGCTTGGTTCCACAGGGCGTAAATGAGCAGTTCTTC. The chain has TRBV5-1 and TRBJ2-1; D is possibly TRBD1 (6 bases). Trimming took off 0 bases at V and 7 bases at J, with 14 bases between the two ends. The CDR3 consists of 15 residues. In germline, CDR1 is SGHRS, CDR2 YFSETQ.

Comment on this clonotype: The junction and the germline gene differ at one end; a read error may be behind it. The CDR3 region is CANSVHYYEQYF. The CDR3 coding sequence is TGTGCCAACAGTGTTCACTACTACGAGCAGTACTTC. The chain recombines TRBV6-1 with TRBJ2-4; D is ambiguous. TRBJ2-7 matches the DNA end more closely, so the J call is doubtful. Germline V lookup: CDR1 MNHNS, CDR2 SASEGT. The CDR3 totals 12 residues.

There are a few counts of this clonotype. V gene TRBV5-1 combines with J gene TRBJ2-1; D not certain. This CDR3 spans 12 amino acids. V lost 3 bases and J 7 bases, leaving 8 bases between the germline ends. Germline V lookup: CDR1 SGHRS, CDR2 YFSETQ. CDR3 sequence reads: CASSWVQNEQFF. The CDR3 DNA follows: TGCGCCAGCAGCTGGGTCCAAAATGAGCAGTTCTTC.

V is TRBV6-5 and J is TRBJ1-3; D remains unclear. This CDR3 contains 12 residues. In germline, CDR1 is MNHEY, CDR2 SVGAGI. V gave up 8 bases and J gave up 4 bases, with 9 bases separating them. CDR3 in amino acids: CASGKLGNTIYF. The CDR3 bases are TGTGCCAGCGGAAAATTGGGAAACACCATATATTTT.

The V and J genes are TRBV6-1 and TRBJ1-2; possibly TRBD1 for D (6 bases). Germline-derived CDR1 and CDR2 are MNHNS and SASEGT. V lost 9 bases and J lost 0, with 14 bases in between. CDR3 length: 14 amino acids. Here the CDR3 DNA reads TGTGCCAGTCTTGGGGGGGCCTCTAACTATGGCTACACCTTC. Its protein is CASLGGASNYGYTF.

The V gene is TRBV6-5, the J gene TRBJ1-2; TRBD1 is a possible D gene (6 bases). The CDR3 consists of 12 residues. CDR1 is MNHEY and CDR2 is SVGAGI in the germline V gene. V was cut by 8 bases and J by 7 bases, with 14 bases left in between. The CDR3 bases are TGTGCCAGCCGGGGGGGCGGGCTTGGCTACACCTTC. It translates to CASRGGGLGYTF.

CDR3 sequence (DNA): TGTGCCAGCATCCGGGACAGTCATGTCAATGAGCAGTTCTTC. Its translation: CASIRDSHVNEQFF. The gene calls are TRBV7-9 and TRBJ2-1, with 7 bases identical to TRBD1. From germline, CDR1 is SEHNR and CDR2 FQNEAQ (reference sequence). J lost 6 bases, V lost 7 bases, and 9 bases had no gene match. This CDR3 region has 14 residues.

The chain is built from TRBV27 and TRBJ2-4; 9 positions match TRBD1. The J call is doubtful: the DNA matches TRBJ2-7 better. Germline assignment: CDR1 MNHEY and CDR2 SMNVEV (reference sequence). The CDR3 is 14 residues long. This CDR3 is CASHEGQGRYEQYF. As DNA, the CDR3 is TGTGCCAGTCACGAGGGACAGGGCAGATACGAGCAGTACTTC.

The gene calls are TRBV29-1 and TRBJ2-1; D perhaps matches TRBD1 (5 bases). V lost 4 bases and J 10 bases, leaving 14 bases between the germline ends. The CDR3 is 12 amino acids. CDR1 is SQVTM and CDR2 is ANQGSEA in the germline V gene. Here the CDR3 reads CSVGTGADEQFF. The DNA for the CDR3 is TGCAGCGTTGGTACAGGAGCCGACGAGCAGTTCTTC.

In its sample, this clonotype was seen once. The chain carries TRBV20-1 and TRBJ2-5; the D is unclear. V was trimmed by 3 bases and J by 3 bases, leaving 14 bases between them. The CDR3 consists of 14 residues. From germline, CDR1 is DFQATT and CDR2 SNEGSKA (reference sequence). CDR3 coding DNA: TGCAGTGCTAGGTTGGGCACTAAAAAAGAGACCCAGTACTTC. Translated: CSARLGTKKETQYF.

The chain joins TRBV12-3 or TRBV12-4 to TRBJ2-3; 10 bases fit TRBD2. V lost 6 bases and J lost 3; bases outside the gene matches: 9. This CDR3 spans 16 amino acids. This CDR3 is CASRPASGSSTDTQYF. Here the CDR3 DNA reads TGTGCCAGCAGACCAGCTAGCGGGAGTAGTACAGATACGCAGTATTTT.

As DNA, the CDR3 is TGTGCCAGCAGTTACTCCCCGCGGGACAGCAAAAACATTCAGTACTTC. It encodes CASSYSPRDSKNIQYF. The chain joins TRBV6-6 to TRBJ2-4; D might be TRBD1 (7 bases). Germline CDR1 is MNHNY and CDR2 is SVGAGI (reference sequence). This CDR3 is 16 amino acids long. V was pared by 0 bases and J by 3 bases, with 12 bases between.